This T cell receptor (beta chain) originates from a study of cytomegalovirus exposure and HLA in healthy donors. Trimming removed 2 bases from V and 0 bases from J, with 8 bases in between. CDR1 is SGHRS, CDR2 YFSETQ, per germline. The CDR3 covers 14 residues. The primer mix had 60 Vbeta and 13 Jbeta primers. Measured with immunoSEQ multiplex PCR; TCRdb has only the in-frame clones, and not every one. Of 100,000 to 150,000 clones listed, about 74% are singletons. The material sequenced was PBMCs. This chain joins TRBV5-1 and TRBJ2-5, with no clear D. This TCR came from a woman aged 45-65 years in good health and CMV-seropositive. The CDR3 loop is CASSFSLYQETQYF. For the CDR3, the DNA is TGCGCCAGCAGCTTTTCCCTGTACCAAGAGACCCAGTACTTC.